The 28 T cell receptor beta chains reported below all come from one sample, sequenced in a study of CD4 T cells in relation to SARS-CoV-2 and coronaviruses. CD4+ T cells from unexposed donors were obtained before the COVID-19 pandemic (2011-2018). CD4+ T cells were isolated from the cells after less than 13 days of culture. These receptors lack a known antigen. Profiling relied on immunoSEQ multiplex PCR, and the TCRdb table lists in-frame clones only, not all of them. The sample has 25,000 to 30,000 clones; 74% are singletons. The material sequenced was CD4+ T cells from PBMCs, cultured in vitro. All receptors derive from a human donor in good health.

The J gene is TRBJ2-3, the V gene TRBV7-2; 8 bases line up with TRBD2. With 3 bases clipped from V and 5 bases from J, the junction kept 10 bases outside the gene matches. The germline V gene has CDR1 SGHTA and CDR2 FQGNSA. This CDR3 contains 16 residues. Here the CDR3 reads CASSFRAGEARDTQYF. The CDR3 DNA sequence: TGTGCCAGCAGCTTCAGAGCGGGAGAGGCCAGAGATACGCAGTATTTT.

The rearrangement joins TRBV7-9 to TRBJ1-1; D gene uncertain. The CDR3 spans 14 residues. Trimming pared 2 bases from V and 1 base from J, leaving 8 bases between. Germline CDR1 is SEHNR and CDR2 is FQNEAQ (reference sequence). This CDR3 reads CASSLTATNTEAFF. Here the CDR3 DNA reads TGTGCCAGCAGCTTAACAGCTACGAACACTGAAGCTTTCTTT.

The chain combines TRBV29-1 with TRBJ1-5; no definite D call. The CDR3 length is 12 residues. V lost 4 bases, J lost 6 bases, and 10 bases lay in between. Germline lookup yields CDR1 SQVTM and CDR2 ANQGSEA. The CDR3 nucleotides read TGCAGCGTTGGAATAGGTGGTCAGCCCCAGCATTTT. Translating it yields CSVGIGGQPQHF.

The rearrangement uses TRBV2 and TRBJ2-5; D gene ambiguous. CDR3 length: 13 amino acids. Germline CDR1 and CDR2: SNHLY and FYNNEI. Trimming shortened V by 6 bases and J by 0 bases, and 8 bases separated the two germline ends. CDR3 nucleotide sequence: TGTGCCAGCAGGGCGACGGACCAAGAGACCCAGTACTTC. Its protein product is CASRATDQETQYF.

This clone was recorded a few times. V usage is TRBV12-5 and J usage is TRBJ1-2; tentative D call: TRBD1 (5 bases). V was cut by 0 bases and J by 3 bases, with 14 bases left in between. Germline CDR1 is LGHNT and CDR2 is FRNRAP. The CDR3 is 16 amino acids. CDR3 coding DNA: TGTGCTAGTGGTTTGGTACTAGGGGCTGGAGACTATGGCTACACCTTC. Its translation is CASGLVLGAGDYGYTF. Full variable domain (remainder filled in from reference TRBV12-5 and TRBJ1-2): DARVTQTPRHKVTEMGQEVTMRCQPILGHNTVFWYRQTMMQGLELLAYFRNRAPLDDSGMPKDRFSAEMPDATLATLKIQPSEPRDSAVYFCASGLVLGAGDYGYTFGSGTRLTVV.

This chain connects TRBV19 to TRBJ2-2; D may correspond to TRBD1 or TRBD2 (5 bases each). Trimming pared 1 base from V and 1 base from J, leaving 10 bases between. The CDR3 extends over 16 amino acids. Germline V gene lookup returns CDR1 LNHDA and CDR2 SQIVND (reference sequence). CDR3 sequence reads: CASSIVGTVNTGELFF. CDR3 bases: TGTGCCAGTAGTATAGTGGGGACGGTGAACACCGGGGAGCTGTTTTTT.

CDR3 protein: CASSVRQGANTGELFF. For the CDR3, the DNA is TGTGCCAGCAGTGTACGTCAGGGGGCTAACACCGGGGAGCTGTTTTTT. The chain has TRBV6-1 and TRBJ2-2; 8 nucleotides line up with TRBD1. The CDR3 covers 16 residues. With V trimmed by 4 bases and J by 2 bases, 6 bases remained unmatched. Germline V gene data show CDR1 as MNHNS and CDR2 as SASEGT.

V and J are TRBV10-2 and TRBJ1-2, with 8 bases matching TRBD1. CDR1 is WSHSY and CDR2 is SAAADI in the germline V gene. There are 13 residues in the CDR3. CDR3 coding DNA: TGCGTCACCGGGACAGGAACTAACTATGGCTACACCTTC. This translates into CVTGTGTNYGYTF.

This sequence joins TRBV27 and TRBJ2-5, with 11 bases aligning to TRBD2. Germline assignment: CDR1 MNHEY and CDR2 SMNVEV (reference sequence). The CDR3 has 16 amino acids. The junction had 11 bases not matched to a gene; V was cut back by 6 bases and J by 5 bases. CDR3 in amino acids: CASSPTLTSGEETQYF. The CDR3 coding sequence is TGTGCCAGCAGCCCTACCTTGACTAGCGGGGAGGAGACCCAGTACTTC.

The gene calls are TRBV6-2 or TRBV6-3 and TRBJ2-5; D not resolved. Germline CDR1 is MNHEY and CDR2 is SVGEGT. The V gene lost 2 bases and the J gene lost 5 bases, with 9 bases spanning the gap. The CDR3 sequence is 13 residues long. The CDR3 DNA reads as TGTGCCAGCAGTTACGTGAATTTGGAGACCCAGTACTTC. This encodes CASSYVNLETQYF.

The rearrangement links TRBV7-2 to TRBJ1-2, with 10 bases fitting TRBD1. The CDR3 is made up of 13 amino acids. Germline V gene data show CDR1 as SGHTA and CDR2 as FQGNSA. Trimming at V came to 5 bases and at J to 8 bases, leaving 5 bases not matched to a gene. DNA of the CDR3: TGTGCCAGCAGCCCGGGACAGGGGCGAGGCTACACCTTC. Translation gives CASSPGQGRGYTF.

Only a few counts were recorded for this clone. The chain has TRBV7-3 and TRBJ2-1; D uncertain. Trimming left V 4 bases short and J 0 bases short, with 10 bases between. CDR3 length equals 15 residues. Germline loops: CDR1 SGHTA, CDR2 FQGTGA. In DNA form, the CDR3 reads TGTGCCAGCAGCTCCCGACTTAGCTCCTACAATGAGCAGTTCTTC. As protein: CASSSRLSSYNEQFF.

The chain recombines TRBV4-1 with TRBJ1-2; 9 nucleotides agree with TRBD1. V lost 8 bases and J lost 2; bases outside the gene matches: 9. The CDR3 loop spans 15 amino acids. CDR1 and CDR2 (germline): MGHRA, YSYEKL. The CDR3 DNA sequence: TGCGCCAGCCGATCGGGACAGGGTGTAAACTATGGCTACACCTTC. Translation: CASRSGQGVNYGYTF.

This clone has more than one count but fewer than ten. The J gene is TRBJ1-2, the V gene TRBV4-3; weak D call: TRBD1 (5 bases). V lost 1 base and J 8 bases, leaving 11 bases between the germline ends. Germline V gene lookup returns CDR1 LGHNA and CDR2 YSLEER. The CDR3 length is 13 residues. The CDR3 region has the DNA TGCGCCAGCAGCCAAGGAAAGGGGTTGGGCTACACCTTC. Encoded protein: CASSQGKGLGYTF.

This clone was counted only a few times. The V gene is TRBV5-1, the J gene TRBJ1-3, with TRBD1 matching 7 bases. With 0 bases clipped from V and 4 bases from J, the junction kept 7 bases outside the gene matches. CDR3 size: 16 residues. The germline CDR1 and CDR2 sequences are SGHRS and YFSETQ. CDR3 nucleotides: TGCGCCAGCAGCTTGGTGGCATCAGGGGGAGGAAACACCATATATTTT. Its protein product is CASSLVASGGGNTIYF.

The CDR3 region has the DNA TGTGCCAGCACCAGGACCGGAGAACTGTTTTTT. Its protein is CASTRTGELFF. J is TRBJ1-4 and V is TRBV12-3 or TRBV12-4, with D uncertain. The CDR3 loop spans 11 amino acids. V was clipped by 7 bases and J by 12 bases, with 12 bases between them.

The rearrangement uses TRBV7-8 and TRBJ1-5, with 8 bases that match TRBD1. The J segment lost 6 bases and the V segment lost 4 bases, leaving 5 bases of the junction unmatched. CDR3 length equals 14 residues. Germline CDR1 and CDR2: SGHVS and FQNEAQ. As DNA, the CDR3 is TGTGCCAGCAGCTCACGGACAGGGACTCAGCCCCAGCATTTT. It yields the protein CASSSRTGTQPQHF.

The table lists this clone with a few counts. The CDR3 DNA reads as TGTGCCAGCAGTGCACGGAGGACAGAGCAAGAGACCCAGTACTTC. Translating it yields CASSARRTEQETQYF. The chain has TRBV6-4 and TRBJ2-5; possibly TRBD1 for D (6 bases). The CDR3 contains 15 residues. V was trimmed by 4 bases and J by 2 bases, leaving 14 bases between them. CDR1 is MRHNA and CDR2 is SNTAGT in the germline V gene.

This chain connects TRBV6-5 to TRBJ1-2, with D maybe TRBD1 (6 bases). The CDR3 is 13 amino acids. Germline V gene data show CDR1 as MNHEY and CDR2 as SVGAGI. With 6 bases removed from V and 7 bases from J, the gap between germline ends came to 15 bases. CDR3 sequence: CASSGRTESGYTF. The CDR3 DNA follows: TGTGCCAGCAGCGGCCGGACAGAGTCTGGCTACACCTTC.

The V call is TRBV5-1, the J call TRBJ2-3, with TRBD1 matching over 7 bases. The germline gives CDR1 SGHRS, CDR2 YFSETQ. The CDR3 is made up of 15 amino acids. The ends lost 2 bases at V and 8 bases at J; junction bases unmatched: 11. This CDR3 is CASSFSRQGGGTQYF. DNA for the CDR3: TGCGCCAGCAGCTTTTCCCGACAGGGTGGAGGTACGCAGTATTTT.

V gene TRBV4-3 combines with J gene TRBJ2-2; D might be TRBD1 (5 bases). V lost 0 bases to trimming and J lost 3 bases, with 11 bases between them. Germline V lookup: CDR1 LGHNA, CDR2 YSLEER. The CDR3 spans 16 residues. This CDR3 is CASSQDRLQDTGELFF. The CDR3 DNA reads TGCGCCAGCAGCCAAGATCGTTTACAGGACACCGGGGAGCTGTTTTTT.

The genes are TRBV5-6 and TRBJ1-6; tentative D call: TRBD1 (5 bases). The germline V and J ends were trimmed by 5 bases and 6 bases, with 9 bases remaining between them. From germline, CDR1 is SGHDT and CDR2 YYEEEE. The CDR3 has 13 amino acids. CDR3 residues: CASSWDPNSPLHF. DNA of the CDR3: TGTGCCAGCAGTTGGGACCCTAATTCACCCCTCCACTTT.

This chain joins TRBV7-3 and TRBJ2-3; 7 nucleotides align to TRBD2. The J segment lost 1 base and the V segment lost 4 bases, leaving 8 bases of the junction unmatched. The CDR3 loop spans 16 amino acids. Germline V gene data show CDR1 as SGHTA and CDR2 as FQGTGA. The CDR3 DNA sequence: TGTGCCAGCAGCTCCACTAGCGAGAGGGGCACAGATACGCAGTATTTT. Its translation: CASSSTSERGTDTQYF.

The gene calls are TRBV4-1 and TRBJ1-5; TRBD1 aligns across 7 bases. The CDR3 covers 15 residues. V was clipped by 4 bases and J by 7 bases; unmatched bases: 10. From germline, CDR1 is MGHRA and CDR2 YSYEKL. CDR3 in amino acids: CASSRTGERGQPQHF. The CDR3 coding sequence is TGCGCCAGCAGCCGAACAGGGGAGAGGGGCCAGCCCCAGCATTTT.

The rearrangement uses TRBV2 and TRBJ2-1, with D tentatively TRBD1 or TRBD2 (5 bases each). Deletions cut 8 bases from V and 4 bases from J, with 12 bases between. The V gene's germline CDR1 is SNHLY and CDR2 FYNNEI. The CDR3 sequence is 13 residues long. The CDR3 reads CASQWDEYNEQFF. CDR3 nucleotide sequence: TGTGCCAGCCAATGGGACGAATACAATGAGCAGTTCTTC.

The chain links TRBV5-1 to TRBJ2-7; D may be TRBD1 (5 bases). The germline V and J ends were trimmed by 0 bases and 5 bases, with 12 bases remaining between them. This CDR3 comprises 14 residues. Germline V lookup: CDR1 SGHRS, CDR2 YFSETQ. CDR3 protein: CASSLAWQGHEQYF. The CDR3, as DNA: TGCGCCAGCAGCTTGGCCTGGCAGGGTCACGAGCAGTACTTC.

This clone was observed a few times. CDR3 in amino acids: CASSQVRGSANEKLFF. As DNA, the CDR3 is TGTGCCAGCAGCCAAGTGAGAGGGAGCGCTAATGAAAAACTGTTTTTT. V gene TRBV14 combines with J gene TRBJ1-4, with D uncertain. CDR3 length: 16 residues. The germline V and J ends were trimmed by 1 base and 3 bases, with 12 bases remaining between them. Germline V gives CDR1 SGHDN, CDR2 FVKESK.

CDR3 loop: CASSDSSGANVLTF. The CDR3 DNA reads as TGTGCCAGTAGTGACAGCTCTGGGGCCAACGTCCTGACTTTC. The chain has TRBV19 and TRBJ2-6; D possibly corresponds to TRBD1 (5 bases). Germline CDR1 reads LNHDA; CDR2 reads SQIVND (reference sequence). V lost 5 bases and J lost 0, with 5 bases in between. The CDR3 is made up of 14 amino acids.